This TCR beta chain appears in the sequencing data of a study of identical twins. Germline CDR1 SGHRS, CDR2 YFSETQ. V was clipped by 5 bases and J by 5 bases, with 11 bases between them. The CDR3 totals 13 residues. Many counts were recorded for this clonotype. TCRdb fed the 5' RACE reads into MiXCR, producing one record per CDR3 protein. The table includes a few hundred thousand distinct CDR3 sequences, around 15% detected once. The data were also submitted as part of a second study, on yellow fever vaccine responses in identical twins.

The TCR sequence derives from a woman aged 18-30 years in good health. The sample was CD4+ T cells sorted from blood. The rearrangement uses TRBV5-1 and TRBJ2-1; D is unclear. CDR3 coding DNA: TGCGCCAGCAGTTTCGGCAGAAACAATGAGCAGTTCTTC. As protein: CASSFGRNNEQFF.